This TCR beta chain was recorded in a study of blood T cell repertoires in COVID-19. On the study more broadly: Sites in the United States, Italy and Spain provided acute and convalescent COVID-19 samples. Sources were T cells, B-cell-depleted T cells, or PBMCs; the material itself was cDNA or gDNA.

In the authors' workflow: From reference gene primer amplification, estimates of nucleated cell counts were derived. TCRdb's table, derived via immunoSEQ multiplex PCR, lists solely in-frame clones and lacks some. The V and J calls and clone size were taken over from that table, and D and trimming were inferred from the DNA. The sample holds about 170,000 clones, around 85% seen once. The CDR3 sequence is 14 residues long. The germline V gene has CDR1 SGHAT and CDR2 FQNNGV. V was pared by 3 bases and J by 0 bases, with 9 bases between. The sequence was obtained from a man aged 55-75 years who had recovered from COVID-19. Sequencing was done on a sample of peripheral blood. The V gene is TRBV11-2, the J gene TRBJ2-7; tentative D call: TRBD1 (5 bases). The CDR3 DNA is TGTGCCAGCAGCTTGACAGCCATCTCCTACGAGCAGTACTTC. It translates to CASSLTAISYEQYF. Combining the CDR3 with reference TRBV11-2 and TRBJ2-7 gives the whole variable domain EAGVAQSPRYKIIEKRQSVAFWCNPISGHATLYWYQQILGQGPKLLIQFQNNGVVDDSQLPKDRFSAERLKGVDSTLKIQPAKLEDSAVYLCASSLTAISYEQYFGPGTRLTVT.